The source of this T cell receptor beta chain is a study of blood T cell repertoires in COVID-19. The germline V gene has CDR1 SGDLS and CDR2 YYNGEE. CDR3 length equals 14 residues. The V end lost 0 bases, the J end lost 2 bases, and 6 bases lay between the germline ends. Measured with immunoSEQ multiplex PCR; TCRdb has only the in-frame clones, and not every one. Counted here are fewer than 110,000 clones, 70% to 90% occurring once; the ten biggest clones make up 11%. Sequencing was done on a sample of peripheral blood. The chain couples TRBV9 to TRBJ1-5; D gene ambiguous. The receptor was derived from a woman aged 25-40 years with acute or convalescent COVID-19. This chain's CDR3 is CASSVGEGNQPQHF. The DNA for the CDR3 is TGTGCCAGCAGCGTAGGTGAGGGCAATCAGCCCCAGCATTTT.